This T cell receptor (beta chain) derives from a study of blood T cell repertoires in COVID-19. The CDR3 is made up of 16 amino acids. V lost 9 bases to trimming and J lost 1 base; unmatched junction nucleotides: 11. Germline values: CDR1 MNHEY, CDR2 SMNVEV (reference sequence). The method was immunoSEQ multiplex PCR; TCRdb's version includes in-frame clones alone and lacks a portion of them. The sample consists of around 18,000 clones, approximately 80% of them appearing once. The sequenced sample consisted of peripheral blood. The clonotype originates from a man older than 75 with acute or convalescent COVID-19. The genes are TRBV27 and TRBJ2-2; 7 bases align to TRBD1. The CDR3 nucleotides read TGTGCCAGTAAAGCGACCGGGACAGTGAACACCGGGGAGCTGTTTTTT. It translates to CASKATGTVNTGELFF.